Presented here are 27 T cell receptor beta chains from one specimen sequenced in a study of T cell responses to AZD1222 COVID-19 vaccine. TCRdb keeps only in-frame clones here, not all; method: immunoSEQ multiplex PCR. This table holds 150,000 to 200,000 clones, 92% found once. This specimen consisted of peripheral blood, obtained 28 days after the second AZD1222 dose. These receptor sequences come from an adult who received the AZD1222 COVID-19 vaccine.

The chain links TRBV19 to TRBJ2-2; TRBD2 matches 12 bases. J gave up 6 bases and V 5 bases, and 4 bases lay outside the gene matches. The CDR3 is 15 residues long. Germline loops: CDR1 LNHDA, CDR2 SQIVND (reference sequence). CDR3 residues: CASSSSGGAAGELFF. The CDR3 bases are TGTGCCAGTAGTTCTAGCGGGGGGGCCGCCGGGGAGCTGTTTTTT.

This chain links TRBV30 with TRBJ2-3; no clear D gene. V lost 5 bases and J lost 1, with 4 bases in between. The CDR3 is 11 amino acids. The germline CDR1 and CDR2 sequences are GTSNPN and SVGIG (reference sequence). CDR3 DNA sequence: TGTGCCTGGGGCCGCACAGATACGCAGTATTTT. It specifies CAWGRTDTQYF.

The V and J genes are TRBV27 and TRBJ2-2; D remains unclear. Germline CDR1 MNHEY, CDR2 SMNVEV (reference sequence). Trimming removed 3 bases at V and 4 bases at J, with 18 bases between. The length of the CDR3 is 17 residues. Written as DNA, the CDR3 is TGTGCCAGCAGTTTTCAGACGGGCTTTACGGCCACCGGGGAGCTGTTTTTT. Amino acid sequence: CASSFQTGFTATGELFF.

This sequence joins TRBV7-9 and TRBJ1-6; tentative D call: TRBD1 (6 bases). Germline CDR1 SEHNR, CDR2 FQNEAQ (reference sequence). V lost 5 bases, J lost 7 bases, and 12 bases lay in between. This CDR3 has 14 amino acids. CDR3 protein: CASSGQRMNSPLHF. CDR3 DNA: TGTGCCAGCAGCGGACAGAGGATGAATTCACCCCTCCACTTT.

This chain connects TRBV30 to TRBJ1-3; no clear D gene. This CDR3 is built from 13 residues. Trimming took off 1 base at V and 3 bases at J, with 7 bases between the two ends. Germline V gene data show CDR1 as GTSNPN and CDR2 as SVGIG (reference sequence). The chain's CDR3 is CAWSGGNGNTIYF. The CDR3 region has the DNA TGTGCCTGGAGTGGGGGTAATGGAAACACCATATATTTT.

The count of this clone is one. The chain employs TRBV27 and TRBJ2-3, with D maybe TRBD2 (6 bases). The CDR3 loop spans 15 amino acids. The V end lost 4 bases, the J end lost 6 bases, and 17 bases lay between the germline ends. Germline CDR1 and CDR2: MNHEY and SMNVEV (reference sequence). CDR3 amino acids: CASSSSGSSADTQYF. Written as DNA, the CDR3 is TGTGCCAGCAGTTCATCCGGGAGCTCGGCCGATACGCAGTATTTT.

V and J are TRBV3-1 (or the pseudogene TRBV3-2) and TRBJ1-3; TRBD1 aligns across 9 bases. The CDR3 consists of 18 residues. Germline values: CDR1 LGHDT, CDR2 YNNKEL (reference sequence). The junction had 12 bases not matched to a gene; V was cut back by 4 bases and J by 2 bases. This CDR3 is CASSRKGDRVNPGNTIYF. The CDR3 region has the DNA TGTGCCAGCAGCCGAAAAGGGGACAGGGTAAATCCTGGAAACACCATATATTTT.

The rearrangement joins TRBV5-8 to TRBJ1-1, with 7 bases identical to TRBD1. The length of the CDR3 is 13 residues. Germline V gives CDR1 SGHTS, CDR2 YDEGEE. V trimming: 9 bases; J trimming: 5 bases; junction bases outside the gene matches: 10. Here the CDR3 DNA reads TGTGCCACCCCAGACAGGGAGGTTACTGAAGCTTTCTTT. Translation gives CATPDREVTEAFF. Full variable domain (outside the CDR3, taken from reference TRBV5-8 and TRBJ1-1): EAGVTQSPTHLIKTRGQQATLRCSPISGHTSVYWYQQALGLGLQFLLWYDEGEERNRGNFPPRFSGRQFPNYSSELNVNALELEDSALYLCATPDREVTEAFFGQGTRLTVV.

Remarks on this clone: Other DNA sequences within the sample encode an identical CDR3. CDR3 coding DNA: TGTGCCAGCAGTTCCGGTGGCTATGGCTACACCTTC. Its protein is CASSSGGYGYTF. The V and J genes are TRBV12-3 or TRBV12-4 and TRBJ1-2, with unresolved D. This CDR3 has 12 amino acids. The V end was cut by 4 bases, the J end by 4 bases, with 7 bases between.

The rearrangement uses TRBV5-6 and TRBJ1-5; no clear D. The CDR3 spans 13 residues. The germline V gene has CDR1 SGHDT and CDR2 YYEEEE. V lost 0 bases and J 7 bases, leaving 8 bases between the germline ends. The CDR3 here is CASSLAGLQPQHF. In nucleotides, the CDR3 is TGTGCCAGCAGCTTGGCTGGGTTACAGCCCCAGCATTTT.

CDR3 in DNA: TGTGCCAGCAGCCAAGTTCCCGGGGAGCTGTTTTTT. It encodes CASSQVPGELFF. The chain couples TRBV3-1 (or the pseudogene TRBV3-2) to TRBJ2-2; D uncertain. Germline V gene sequence: CDR1 LGHDT, CDR2 YNNKEL (reference sequence). Trimming removed 1 base from V and 6 bases from J, with 3 bases in between. This CDR3 spans 12 amino acids.

This clone was detected only once. V and J are TRBV2 and TRBJ2-3, with D uncertain. Germline CDR1 reads SNHLY; CDR2 reads FYNNEI. The V end was cut by 2 bases, the J end by 3 bases, with 15 bases between. CDR3 length equals 16 residues. CDR3 DNA: TGTGCCAGCAGTGAAAGAGGAGTCAGGTGGACAGATACGCAGTATTTT. This sequence encodes CASSERGVRWTDTQYF.

V usage is TRBV12-3 or TRBV12-4 and J usage is TRBJ1-3; D not certain. The V gene lost 2 bases and the J gene lost 4 bases, with 6 bases spanning the gap. This CDR3 is built from 13 residues. The DNA for the CDR3 is TGTGCCAGCAGTTTAACGGGGGGAAACACCATATATTTT. The encoded protein is CASSLTGGNTIYF.

This clone was observed a single time. V usage is TRBV4-1 and J usage is TRBJ1-2; 10 bases fit TRBD1. The CDR3 spans 15 residues. V gave up 4 bases and J gave up 4 bases; unmatched junction bases: 6. Germline CDR1 MGHRA, CDR2 YSYEKL. Here the CDR3 reads CASSPDRGRGYGYTF. CDR3 in DNA: TGCGCCAGCAGCCCCGACAGGGGGCGAGGCTATGGCTACACCTTC.

This chain uses TRBV5-1 with TRBJ2-1, with a weak D call TRBD2 (5 bases). The CDR3 loop spans 15 amino acids. The V and J ends lost 0 bases and 9 bases respectively, with 16 bases between them. CDR1 SGHRS and CDR2 YFSETQ come from the germline V gene. CDR3 amino acids: CASSLASPGKGEQFF. CDR3 DNA: TGCGCCAGCAGCTTGGCTAGCCCCGGGAAGGGTGAGCAGTTCTTC.

This sequence joins TRBV19 and TRBJ1-2, with D maybe TRBD1 (5 bases). Trimming left V 7 bases short and J 4 bases short, with 13 bases between. CDR1 is LNHDA, CDR2 SQIVND, per germline (reference sequence). The CDR3 spans 13 residues. CDR3 region: CASTMGGSYGYTF. The CDR3 DNA sequence: TGTGCCAGTACCATGGGGGGGAGCTATGGCTACACCTTC.

This chain links TRBV9 with TRBJ2-6, with 7 nucleotides matching TRBD1. V was clipped by 4 bases and J by 2 bases; unmatched bases: 3. Germline V gives CDR1 SGDLS, CDR2 YYNGEE. CDR3 length equals 15 residues. The CDR3 DNA follows: TGTGCCAGCAGCTCCACAGGGGCTGGGGCCAACGTCCTGACTTTC. It translates to CASSSTGAGANVLTF.

The V and J genes are TRBV3-1 (or the pseudogene TRBV3-2) and TRBJ2-2; 8 bases align to TRBD2. CDR1 is LGHDT, CDR2 YNNKEL, per germline (reference sequence). J gave up 7 bases and V 7 bases, and 14 bases lay outside the gene matches. The CDR3 is 16 amino acids. The CDR3: CASTPIPGLAGGELFF. The CDR3 DNA sequence: TGTGCCAGCACCCCCATTCCCGGACTAGCAGGCGGGGAGCTGTTTTTT.

This chain connects TRBV30 to TRBJ2-7; D might be TRBD2 (5 bases). With 3 bases removed from V and 6 bases from J, the gap between germline ends came to 15 bases. This CDR3 has 13 amino acids. Germline V gene sequence: CDR1 GTSNPN, CDR2 SVGIG (reference sequence). The CDR3 DNA follows: TGTGCCTGGAGCCGGGGTTTTGAGTCCGAGCAGTACTTC. Encoded protein: CAWSRGFESEQYF.

The chain uses TRBV7-9 and TRBJ2-3; D call uncertain. The CDR3 has 14 residues. The ends were cut back, 1 base at V and 6 bases at J, with 11 bases in the middle. Germline-derived CDR1 and CDR2 are SEHNR and FQNEAQ (reference sequence). CDR3 in amino acids: CASSLGAFVDTQYF. The DNA of the CDR3 is TGTGCCAGCAGCTTAGGAGCTTTCGTGGATACGCAGTATTTT. Combining the CDR3 with reference TRBV7-9 and TRBJ2-3 gives the whole variable domain DTGVSQNPRHKITKRGQNVTFRCDPISEHNRLYWYRQTLGQGPEFLTYFQNEAQLEKSRLLSDRFSAERPKGSFSTLEIQRTEQGDSAMYLCASSLGAFVDTQYFGPGTRLTVL.

The chain combines TRBV11-2 with TRBJ1-2, with 7 bases that match TRBD1. In germline, CDR1 is SGHAT, CDR2 FQNNGV. Trimming took 4 bases from V and 4 from J; bases not matched to a gene: 9. This CDR3 is 15 amino acids long. The CDR3 DNA follows: TGTGCCAGCAGCTCGCGACGGGACAGCATCTATGGCTACACCTTC. Amino acid sequence: CASSSRRDSIYGYTF.

This chain joins TRBV23-1 and TRBJ1-3; D remains ambiguous. TRBV23-1 falls under the ORF class, with uncertain function. V lost 2 bases to trimming and J lost 2 bases, with 7 bases between them. This CDR3 is built from 14 residues. The CDR3 spells CASSQVGTGNTIYF. CDR3 nucleotides: TGCGCCAGCAGTCAAGTGGGTACTGGAAACACCATATATTTT.

This chain links TRBV9 with TRBJ1-4, with D maybe TRBD1 (5 bases). Germline V gives CDR1 SGDLS, CDR2 YYNGEE. V was pared by 0 bases and J by 6 bases, with 6 bases between. CDR3 length equals 13 residues. The CDR3 reads CASSVGGDEKLFF. CDR3 DNA: TGTGCCAGCAGCGTAGGAGGGGATGAAAAACTGTTTTTT.

This sequence joins TRBV6-2 or TRBV6-3 and TRBJ1-1, with a possible D match to TRBD1 (6 bases). The V end was cut by 5 bases, the J end by 7 bases, with 17 bases between. Per the germline V gene, CDR1 is MNHEY and CDR2 is SVGEGT. The CDR3 spans 14 residues. DNA for the CDR3: TGTGCCAGCAGTGGGGGGCCAAACACTCGTGAAGCTTTCTTT. It yields the protein CASSGGPNTREAFF.

The V call is TRBV29-1, the J call TRBJ2-7, with 10 bases lining up with TRBD2. The CDR3 is made up of 16 amino acids. V lost 5 bases to trimming and J lost 1 base; unmatched junction nucleotides: 11. Germline V gene data show CDR1 as SQVTM and CDR2 as ANQGSEA. Written as DNA, the CDR3 is TGCAGCGTTCAAGGGGGTCTAGCGGGGGCATCCTACGAGCAGTACTTC. Protein product: CSVQGGLAGASYEQYF.

This clone has only a few counts. This CDR3 reads CASSWGQKYEQYF. The CDR3 DNA reads TGCGCCAGCAGCTGGGGACAGAAATACGAGCAGTACTTC. This sequence joins TRBV5-1 and TRBJ2-7, with TRBD1 matching over 7 bases. V lost 3 bases to trimming and J lost 4 bases; unmatched junction nucleotides: 4. CDR3 length: 13 residues. Germline CDR1 SGHRS, CDR2 YFSETQ.

The chain is built from TRBV19 and TRBJ1-1; 9 bases align to TRBD1. The CDR3 has 14 residues. With 8 bases clipped from V and 7 bases from J, the junction kept 11 bases outside the gene matches. Germline lookup yields CDR1 LNHDA and CDR2 SQIVND (reference sequence). CDR3 in DNA: TGTGCCAGTCGCGAACAGGGGGCTTCCCTTGAAGCTTTCTTT. This translates into CASREQGASLEAFF.